Following are 21 T cell receptor beta chains from one sample sequenced in a study of blood T cell repertoires in COVID-19. Sequencing was performed with immunoSEQ multiplex PCR; in TCRdb, only in-frame clones are kept and a portion is missing. The data show under 200,000 clones, approximately 80% seen once. Material: peripheral blood. These receptors all come from a human donor in a cohort sampled during active COVID-19.

J is TRBJ2-6 and V is TRBV11-2; no reliable D call. Trimming left V 3 bases short and J 1 base short, with 10 bases between. This CDR3 spans 16 amino acids. From germline, CDR1 is SGHAT and CDR2 FQNNGV. The CDR3 loop reads CASSFPTSSGANVLTF. CDR3 DNA sequence: TGTGCCAGCAGCTTTCCTACTTCGTCTGGGGCCAACGTCCTGACTTTC.

The chain couples TRBV2 to TRBJ2-7; no clear D gene. V lost 1 base and J lost 3, with 13 bases in between. Germline V gene sequence: CDR1 SNHLY, CDR2 FYNNEI. The CDR3 covers 15 residues. The DNA of the CDR3 is TGTGCCAGCAGTGAAGGGTATAGCCAAAACTACGAGCAGTACTTC. This translates into CASSEGYSQNYEQYF.

This clone was seen once. V is TRBV6-2 or TRBV6-3 and J is TRBJ1-5; 8 bases line up with TRBD1. Germline CDR1 MNHEY, CDR2 SVGEGT. This CDR3 is built from 17 residues. J gave up 0 bases and V 3 bases, and 7 bases lay outside the gene matches. The CDR3 coding sequence is TGTGCCAGCAGTTATACAGGGACAGGCTATAGCAATCAGCCCCAGCATTTT. Protein product: CASSYTGTGYSNQPQHF.

This chain links TRBV14 with TRBJ1-4; 10 bases match TRBD1. CDR1 SGHDN and CDR2 FVKESK come from the germline V gene. V trimming: 0 bases; J trimming: 4 bases; junction bases outside the gene matches: 5. This CDR3 is 17 amino acids long. CDR3 sequence reads: CASSQDPGQGVNEKLFF. In DNA, the CDR3 is TGTGCCAGCAGCCAAGACCCCGGACAGGGGGTTAATGAAAAACTGTTTTTT.

The J gene is TRBJ2-3, the V gene TRBV12-5; 13 positions agree with TRBD2. Germline V lookup: CDR1 LGHNT, CDR2 FRNRAP. This CDR3 comprises 17 residues. V trimming: 5 bases; J trimming: 5 bases; junction bases outside the gene matches: 10. CDR3 bases: TGTGCTAGTGGTCTCGGGACTAGCGGGACAGGGGAAGATACGCAGTATTTT. Protein: CASGLGTSGTGEDTQYF.

V gene TRBV12-3 or TRBV12-4 combines with J gene TRBJ1-1; 10 bases map to TRBD1. With 6 bases clipped from V and 11 bases from J, the junction kept 6 bases outside the gene matches. This CDR3 region has 12 residues. The CDR3 bases are TGTGCCAGCAGGGGGACAGGGGTGGAGGCTTTCTTT. It translates to CASRGTGVEAFF.

The chain links TRBV6-5 to TRBJ1-2; 7 bases fit TRBD1. Per germline, CDR1 MNHEY and CDR2 SVGAGI. With 0 bases clipped from V and 0 bases from J, the junction kept 4 bases outside the gene matches. This CDR3 is 16 amino acids long. The CDR3 DNA reads as TGTGCCAGCAGTTACTCGGGGACAGAGCCTAACTATGGCTACACCTTC. It yields the protein CASSYSGTEPNYGYTF.

This chain uses TRBV7-2 with TRBJ1-2, with D unclear. The germline V and J ends were trimmed by 0 bases and 6 bases, with 11 bases remaining between them. CDR3 size: 14 residues. Germline V lookup: CDR1 SGHTA, CDR2 FQGNSA. The CDR3 nucleotides read TGTGCCAGCAGCTTAGCAGAACTACTTCATGGCTACACCTTC. Its protein product is CASSLAELLHGYTF.

V is TRBV7-2 and J is TRBJ2-7, with 9 bases aligning to TRBD1. After removal of 5 bases from V and 0 bases from J, the junction contained 8 bases not matched to a gene. CDR1 and CDR2 (germline): SGHTA, FQGNSA. The CDR3 is 16 residues long. The CDR3 coding sequence is TGTGCCAGCAGCCCGTACAGGGGGCACACCTCCTACGAGCAGTACTTC. Translated, it gives CASSPYRGHTSYEQYF.

The gene calls are TRBV6-6 and TRBJ1-6; no reliable D call. V was clipped by 10 bases and J by 0 bases, with 7 bases between them. CDR1 is MNHNY, CDR2 SVGAGI, per germline (reference sequence). The CDR3 totals 13 residues. In nucleotides, the CDR3 is TGTGCCACCGTCCGCTCCTATAATTCACCCCTCCACTTT. This codes for CATVRSYNSPLHF.

The chain has TRBV7-9 and TRBJ2-2; 8 nucleotides agree with TRBD2. The germline V gene encodes CDR1 SEHNR and CDR2 FQNEAQ (reference sequence). The CDR3 runs 16 residues. V lost 5 bases, J lost 6 bases, and 11 bases stayed unmatched. The CDR3 coding sequence is TGTGCCAGCAGCCCCCGGGGTAGCGGGGTCCCCGGGGAGCTGTTTTTT. Encoded protein: CASSPRGSGVPGELFF.

This clone was recorded only once. This chain links TRBV19 with TRBJ1-2, with 9 bases matching TRBD1. V gave up 3 bases and J gave up 14 bases; unmatched junction bases: 7. Germline CDR1 and CDR2: LNHDA and SQIVND (reference sequence). This CDR3 region has 12 residues. CDR3 loop: CASSIWTGELTF. For the CDR3, the DNA is TGTGCCAGTAGTATCTGGACAGGGGAGTTGACCTTC.

The chain joins TRBV6-4 to TRBJ2-6; 7 bases agree with TRBD1. V gave up 6 bases and J gave up 0 bases; unmatched junction bases: 8. Per the germline V gene, CDR1 is MRHNA and CDR2 is SNTAGT. The CDR3 spans 17 residues. The DNA of the CDR3 is TGTGCCAGCAGCTCTCAGGGGGAAGGCTCTGGGGCCAACGTCCTGACTTTC. This encodes CASSSQGEGSGANVLTF.

This clone was counted a few times. The V gene is TRBV5-1, the J gene TRBJ2-7; 9 bases match TRBD2. CDR3 length equals 16 residues. The V and J ends lost 1 base and 6 bases, in that order; junction bases with no gene match: 11. CDR1 and CDR2 from the germline V gene are SGHRS and YFSETQ. CDR3 region: CASSLWGGREGGEQYF. CDR3 nucleotides: TGCGCCAGCAGCTTGTGGGGCGGGAGGGAAGGCGGCGAGCAGTACTTC.

The V and J genes are TRBV6-2 or TRBV6-3 and TRBJ2-4; 8 positions agree with TRBD2. CDR3 length: 13 residues. J gave up 6 bases and V 6 bases, and 4 bases lay outside the gene matches. The germline gives CDR1 MNHEY, CDR2 SVGEGT. The CDR3 reads CASSLLAANIQYF. Here the CDR3 DNA reads TGTGCCAGCAGCCTACTAGCGGCAAACATTCAGTACTTC.

The rearrangement links TRBV4-1 to TRBJ2-7, with 9 bases lining up with TRBD1. This CDR3 comprises 15 residues. V lost 0 bases and J lost 5; bases outside the gene matches: 5. Germline V gene sequence: CDR1 MGHRA, CDR2 YSYEKL. CDR3 loop: CASSQETGGWDEQYF. The CDR3 DNA is TGCGCCAGCAGCCAAGAGACAGGGGGTTGGGACGAGCAGTACTTC.

This clone was counted once. V gene TRBV18 combines with J gene TRBJ1-1, with 7 bases fitting TRBD1. The CDR3 sequence is 14 residues long. CDR1 and CDR2 (germline): KGHSH, LQKENI. J lost 1 base, V lost 5 bases, and 4 bases had no gene match. CDR3 bases: TGTGCCAGCTCAGGGCAGGGGGAGAACACTGAAGCTTTCTTT. Translation gives CASSGQGENTEAFF.

This chain links TRBV5-8 with TRBJ2-7; 8 bases match TRBD1. CDR1 is SGHTS, CDR2 YDEGEE, per germline. V lost 3 bases and J lost 3; bases outside the gene matches: 8. There are 15 residues in the CDR3. The CDR3 DNA is TGTGCCAGCAGCTCCGGGGACAGGAGGGACTACGAGCAGTACTTC. Residues: CASSSGDRRDYEQYF.

This clone has just one count. V and J are TRBV7-2 and TRBJ1-2; 8 nucleotides line up with TRBD1. V lost 5 bases to trimming and J lost 5 bases; unmatched junction nucleotides: 10. This CDR3 is built from 15 residues. CDR1 SGHTA and CDR2 FQGNSA come from the germline V gene. CDR3 in DNA: TGTGCCAGCAGCCAGGCGGGGACAGGTCCATATGGCTACACCTTC. It encodes CASSQAGTGPYGYTF.

This clone was seen only once. The chain joins TRBV7-3 to TRBJ2-1, with 10 bases identical to TRBD2. The germline CDR1 and CDR2 sequences are SGHTA and FQGTGA. V was clipped by 5 bases and J by 6 bases; unmatched bases: 7. This CDR3 is built from 15 residues. CDR3 protein: CASSTSSGSSNEQFF. The CDR3 nucleotides are TGTGCCAGCAGCACCTCTAGCGGGAGCAGCAATGAGCAGTTCTTC.

In this sample, this clone turned up a few times. The V gene is TRBV10-3, the J gene TRBJ2-7, with TRBD2 as a possible D gene (5 bases). The CDR3 totals 12 residues. The V end lost 4 bases, the J end lost 7 bases, and 11 bases lay between the germline ends. The germline V gene has CDR1 ENHRY and CDR2 SYGVKD. CDR3 sequence: CAISVTPGEQYF. The CDR3 nucleotides are TGTGCCATCAGTGTTACTCCGGGGGAGCAGTACTTC.